Below, one TCR beta chain is given with its context. Its antigen is not identified. The healthy controls consisted of blood donors aged approximately 60 years at the median (range about 20-70), approximately 56% of whom were female. Germline lookup yields CDR1 MGHDK and CDR2 SYGVNS. This CDR3 is built from 14 residues. V was clipped by 4 bases and J by 3 bases, with 13 bases between them. Sequenced by immunoSEQ multiplex PCR; TCRdb stores in-frame clones only, minus some. The sample carries some 40,000 clones, approximately 84% recorded once. The data belong to a study of somatic mutations in cytotoxic T cells in rheumatoid arthritis. Study-level points and caveats: Comparison of CD8+ T-cell clonality between rheumatoid arthritis patients and age-matched healthy controls yielded no significant difference. With age, CD8+ clonality increased in rheumatoid arthritis patients, whereas no such increase appeared in healthy controls.

This clonotype originated in a middle-aged man in good health. This chain joins TRBV25-1 and TRBJ2-7; D not certain. Sequencing input: CD8+ T cells sorted from blood. The CDR3 bases are TGTGCCAGCAGTGGCTCTCGGGCGATCTACGAGCAGTACTTC. The encoded protein is CASSGSRAIYEQYF.